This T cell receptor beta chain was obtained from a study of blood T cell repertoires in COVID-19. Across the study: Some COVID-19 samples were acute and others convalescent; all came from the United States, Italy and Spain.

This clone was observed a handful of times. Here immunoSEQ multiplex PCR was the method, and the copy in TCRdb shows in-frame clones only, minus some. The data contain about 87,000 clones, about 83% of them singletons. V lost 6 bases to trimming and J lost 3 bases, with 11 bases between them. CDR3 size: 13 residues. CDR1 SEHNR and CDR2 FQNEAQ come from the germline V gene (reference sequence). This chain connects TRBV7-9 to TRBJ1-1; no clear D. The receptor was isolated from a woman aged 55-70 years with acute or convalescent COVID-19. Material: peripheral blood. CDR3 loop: CASSYTKDTEAFF. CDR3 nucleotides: TGTGCCAGCAGTTATACAAAAGACACTGAAGCTTTCTTT.